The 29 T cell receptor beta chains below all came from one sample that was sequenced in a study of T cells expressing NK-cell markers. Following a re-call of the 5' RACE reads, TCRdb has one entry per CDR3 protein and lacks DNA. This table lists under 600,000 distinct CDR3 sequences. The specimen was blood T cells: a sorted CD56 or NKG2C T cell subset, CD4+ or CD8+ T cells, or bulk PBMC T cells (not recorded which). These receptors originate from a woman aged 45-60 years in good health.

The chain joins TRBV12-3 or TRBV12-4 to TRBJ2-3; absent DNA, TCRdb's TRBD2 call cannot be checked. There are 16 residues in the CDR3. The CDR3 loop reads CASTQVWRGSGDTQYF.

CDR3 region: CASSQPLNPQFGETQYF. The chain carries TRBV4-2 and TRBJ2-5; the D call of TRBD1 rests on TCRdb alone, since no DNA is present to check it. Germline values: CDR1 LGHNA, CDR2 YNFKEQ. This CDR3 has 17 amino acids.

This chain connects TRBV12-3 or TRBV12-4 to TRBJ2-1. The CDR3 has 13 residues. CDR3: CASSRSRIDEQFF.

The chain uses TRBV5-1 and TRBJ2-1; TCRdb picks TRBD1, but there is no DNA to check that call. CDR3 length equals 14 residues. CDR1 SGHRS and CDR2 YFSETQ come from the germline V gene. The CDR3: CASSYSLQGDEQFF.

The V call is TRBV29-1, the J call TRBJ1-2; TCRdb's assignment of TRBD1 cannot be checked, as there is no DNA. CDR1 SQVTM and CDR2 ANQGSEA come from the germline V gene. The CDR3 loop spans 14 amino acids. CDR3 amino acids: CSVEPDRGRLSYTF.

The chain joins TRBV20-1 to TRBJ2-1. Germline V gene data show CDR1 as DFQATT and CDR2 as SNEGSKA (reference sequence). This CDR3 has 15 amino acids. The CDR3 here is CSAFETGGPDNEQFF.

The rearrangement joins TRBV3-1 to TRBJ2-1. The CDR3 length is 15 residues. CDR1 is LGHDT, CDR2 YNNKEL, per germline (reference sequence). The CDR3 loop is CASSQDLGTKREQFF.

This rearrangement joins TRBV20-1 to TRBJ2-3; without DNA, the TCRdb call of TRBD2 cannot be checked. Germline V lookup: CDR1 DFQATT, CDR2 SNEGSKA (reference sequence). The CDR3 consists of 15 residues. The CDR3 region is CSARVSGRSTDTQYF.

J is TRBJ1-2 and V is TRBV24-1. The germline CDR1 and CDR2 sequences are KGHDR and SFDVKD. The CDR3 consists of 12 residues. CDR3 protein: CATSEIRGGYTF.

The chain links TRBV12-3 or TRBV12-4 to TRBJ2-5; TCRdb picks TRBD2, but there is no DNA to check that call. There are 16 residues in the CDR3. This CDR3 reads CASSPRLAGEMETQYF.

CDR3 protein: CASSAIAVNNEQFF. V is TRBV9 and J is TRBJ2-1; checking the TCRdb D call of TRBD2 is not possible without DNA. This CDR3 comprises 14 residues. Germline-derived CDR1 and CDR2 are SGDLS and YYNGEE.

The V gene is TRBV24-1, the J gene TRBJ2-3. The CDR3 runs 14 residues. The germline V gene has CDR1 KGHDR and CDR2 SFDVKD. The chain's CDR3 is CATSYGGTRDTQYF.

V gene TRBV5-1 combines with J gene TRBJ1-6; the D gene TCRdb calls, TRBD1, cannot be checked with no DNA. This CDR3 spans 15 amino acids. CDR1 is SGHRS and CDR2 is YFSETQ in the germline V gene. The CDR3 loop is CASSPPDSTNSPLHF.

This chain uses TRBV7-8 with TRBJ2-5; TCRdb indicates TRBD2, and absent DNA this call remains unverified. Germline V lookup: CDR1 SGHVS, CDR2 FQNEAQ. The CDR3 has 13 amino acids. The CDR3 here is CASSPDYRGYQYF.

This chain's CDR3 is CSASVLSTEFQPQHF. This chain links TRBV20-1 with TRBJ1-5. Germline-derived CDR1 and CDR2 are DFQATT and SNEGSKA (reference sequence). There are 15 residues in the CDR3.

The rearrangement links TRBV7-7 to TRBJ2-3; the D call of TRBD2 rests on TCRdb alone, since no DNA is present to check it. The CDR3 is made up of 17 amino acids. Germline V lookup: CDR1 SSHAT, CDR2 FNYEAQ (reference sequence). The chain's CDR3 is CASSLAPAGAYADTQYF.

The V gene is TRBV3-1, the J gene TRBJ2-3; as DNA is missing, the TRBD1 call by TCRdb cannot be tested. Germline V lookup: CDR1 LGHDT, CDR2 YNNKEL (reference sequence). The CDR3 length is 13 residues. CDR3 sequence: CASSQAGGGTQYF.

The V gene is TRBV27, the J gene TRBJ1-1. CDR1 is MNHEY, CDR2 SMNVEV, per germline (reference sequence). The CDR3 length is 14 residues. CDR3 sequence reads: CASSRGGLPGEAFF.

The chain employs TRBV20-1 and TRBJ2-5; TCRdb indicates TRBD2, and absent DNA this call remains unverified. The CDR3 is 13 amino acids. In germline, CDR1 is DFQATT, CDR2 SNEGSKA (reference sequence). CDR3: CSATRLAGQTQYF.

This chain's CDR3 is CSVEEGVHINEQFF. The chain links TRBV29-1 to TRBJ2-1; the D gene TCRdb calls, TRBD1, cannot be checked with no DNA. CDR1 and CDR2 from the germline V gene are SQVTM and ANQGSEA. CDR3 size: 14 residues.

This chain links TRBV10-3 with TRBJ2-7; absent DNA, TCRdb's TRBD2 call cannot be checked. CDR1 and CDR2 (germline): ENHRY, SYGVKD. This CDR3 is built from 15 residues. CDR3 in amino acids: CAIGLAGGQGGEQYF.

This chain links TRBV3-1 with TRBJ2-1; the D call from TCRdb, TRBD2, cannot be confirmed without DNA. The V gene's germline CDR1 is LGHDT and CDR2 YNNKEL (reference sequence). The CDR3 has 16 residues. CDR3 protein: CASRGTSGSFNNEQFF.

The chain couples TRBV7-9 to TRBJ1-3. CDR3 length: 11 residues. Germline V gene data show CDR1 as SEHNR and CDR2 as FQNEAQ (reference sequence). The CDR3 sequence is CASSAGNTIYF.

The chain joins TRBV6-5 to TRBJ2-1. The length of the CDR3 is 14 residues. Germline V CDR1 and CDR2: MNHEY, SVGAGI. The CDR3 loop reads CASSRAEGYNEQFF.

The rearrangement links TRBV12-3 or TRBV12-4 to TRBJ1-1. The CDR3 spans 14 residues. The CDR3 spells CASSLTRWNTEAFF.

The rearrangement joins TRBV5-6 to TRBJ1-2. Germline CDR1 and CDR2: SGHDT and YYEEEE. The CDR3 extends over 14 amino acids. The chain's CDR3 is CASSPRSPGYGYTF.

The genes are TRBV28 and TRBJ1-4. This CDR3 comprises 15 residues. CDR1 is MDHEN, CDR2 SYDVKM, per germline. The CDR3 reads CASSFHSAEGEKLFF.

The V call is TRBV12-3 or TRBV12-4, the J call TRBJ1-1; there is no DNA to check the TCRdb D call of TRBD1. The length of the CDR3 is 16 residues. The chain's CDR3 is CASSPRTGRFNTEAFF.

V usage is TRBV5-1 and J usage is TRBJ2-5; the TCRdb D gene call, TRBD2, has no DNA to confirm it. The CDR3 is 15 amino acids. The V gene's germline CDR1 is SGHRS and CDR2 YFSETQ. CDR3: CASLRGGAYQETQYF. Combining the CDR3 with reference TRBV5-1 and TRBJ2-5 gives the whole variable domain KAGVTQTPRYLIKTRGQQVTLSCSPISGHRSVSWYQQTPGQGLQFLFEYFSETQRNKGNFPGRFSGRQFSNSRSEMNVSTLELGDSALYLCASLRGGAYQETQYFGPGTRLLVL.